The 9 T cell receptor beta chains below all came from one sample that was sequenced in a study of blood T cell repertoires in COVID-19. Clones were read by immunoSEQ multiplex PCR, and TCRdb kept only the in-frame ones, dropping some. The data show some 170,000 clones, with more than 75% seen just once and around 1.2% held by the top ten. The sample comprised PBMCs or T cells enriched from blood (not recorded which). Receptor source: a human donor with acute COVID-19. The donor label of this sample is uncertain.

This chain uses TRBV6-4 with TRBJ1-5, with 7 bases matching TRBD1. The germline CDR1 and CDR2 sequences are MRHNA and SNTAGT. Losses at the gene ends were 6 bases for V and 6 bases for J; bases not matched to a gene: 8. This CDR3 spans 14 amino acids. CDR3 coding DNA: TGTGCCAGCAGCGAGACAGGGTTTAGTCAGCCCCAGCATTTT. Translating gives CASSETGFSQPQHF.

This rearrangement joins TRBV21-1 to TRBJ2-1; the table calls TRBD2, which could not be checked here. TRBV21-1 is a pseudogene segment. There are 18 residues in the CDR3. The CDR3 nucleotides are TGTGCCAGCTCGAGGGCTAGCGGGGGGCCGAGCTCCTACAATGAGCAGTTCTTC. It is translated as CASSRASGGPSSYNEQFF.

The chain has TRBV5-8 and TRBJ1-1; D is possibly TRBD1 (5 bases). Germline CDR1 reads SGHTS; CDR2 reads YDEGEE. The CDR3 has 14 residues. Trimming removed 4 bases at V and 3 bases at J, with 13 bases between. CDR3 protein: CASSPWWGDTEAFF. CDR3 bases: TGTGCCAGCAGCCCCTGGTGGGGGGACACTGAAGCTTTCTTT. Supplemented by reference TRBV5-8 and TRBJ1-1, the full variable domain reads EAGVTQSPTHLIKTRGQQATLRCSPISGHTSVYWYQQALGLGLQFLLWYDEGEERNRGNFPPRFSGRQFPNYSSELNVNALELEDSALYLCASSPWWGDTEAFFGQGTRLTVV.

J is TRBJ1-2 and V is TRBV19, with D possibly being TRBD1 (6 bases). Looked up from germline, CDR1 is LNHDA and CDR2 is SQIVND (reference sequence). This CDR3 spans 13 amino acids. V was pared by 6 bases and J by 8 bases, with 16 bases between. The CDR3 reads CASRTRQVSGYTF. CDR3 coding DNA: TGTGCCAGTAGGACCCGACAGGTCAGCGGCTACACCTTC.

The chain has TRBV19 and TRBJ1-2; weak D call: TRBD1 (6 bases). CDR3 length: 14 residues. The V end was cut by 5 bases, the J end by 2 bases, with 12 bases between. Germline V gene lookup returns CDR1 LNHDA and CDR2 SQIVND (reference sequence). CDR3 region: CASSLQTGNYGYTF. The CDR3 bases are TGTGCCAGTAGTCTCCAAACAGGGAACTATGGCTACACCTTC.

The table lists this clone with a count of one. The chain is built from TRBV10-3 and TRBJ2-5; TRBD2 matches at 7 bases. Germline assignment: CDR1 ENHRY and CDR2 SYGVKD. CDR3 length equals 13 residues. The V gene end was trimmed by 6 bases and the J gene end by 5 bases; junction bases not matched to a gene: 6. CDR3 DNA: TGTGCCATCAGGGGGGGGAGGGTCGAGACCCAGTACTTC. Protein: CAIRGGRVETQYF.

In its sample, this clone was seen once. The V call is TRBV30, the J call TRBJ1-6, with a tentative D call TRBD1 (5 bases). The V gene lost 4 bases and the J gene lost 6 bases, with 22 bases spanning the gap. CDR3 size: 17 residues. Germline V gene lookup returns CDR1 GTSNPN and CDR2 SVGIG (reference sequence). CDR3 sequence: CAWTNLIGAASNSPLHF. As DNA, the CDR3 is TGTGCCTGGACAAATTTAATTGGGGCTGCGAGTAATTCACCCCTCCACTTT.

V usage is TRBV7-8 and J usage is TRBJ2-2, with 11 bases that match TRBD2. The CDR3 has 18 residues. The V gene end was trimmed by 2 bases and the J gene end by 0 bases; junction bases not matched to a gene: 5. Germline loops: CDR1 SGHVS, CDR2 FQNEAQ. CDR3 in DNA: TGTGCCAGCAGCTTACCTAGCGGGGGGACCCCGAACACCGGGGAGCTGTTTTTT. Residues: CASSLPSGGTPNTGELFF. Looking up the rest from reference TRBV7-8 and TRBJ2-2 gives the full variable domain: GAGVSQSPRYKVAKRGQDVALRCDPISGHVSLFWYQQALGQGPEFLTYFQNEAQLDKSGLPSDRFFAERPEGSVSTLKIQRTQQEDSAVYLCASSLPSGGTPNTGELFFGEGSRLTVL.

The chain employs TRBV18 and TRBJ1-2, with 7 bases that match TRBD1. Germline V CDR1 and CDR2: KGHSH, LQKENI. The CDR3 runs to 16 residues. The V and J ends lost 3 bases and 5 bases, in that order; junction bases with no gene match: 12. DNA for the CDR3: TGTGCCAGCTCACCCATAACAGGGGATAACGCATATGGCTACACCTTC. It is translated as CASSPITGDNAYGYTF. The full variable domain, rest sourced from reference TRBV18 and TRBJ1-2, is NAGVMQNPRHLVRRRGQEARLRCSPMKGHSHVYWYRQLPEEGLKFMVYLQKENIIDESGMPKERFSAEFPKEGPSILRIQQVVRGDSAAYFCASSPITGDNAYGYTFGSGTRLTVV.